The TCR beta chain under discussion was sequenced for a study of cytomegalovirus exposure and HLA in healthy donors. PCR primers comprised 60 Vbeta and 13 Jbeta primers. The repertoire was sequenced with immunoSEQ multiplex PCR; TCRdb's copy has only in-frame clones and lacks some. This table holds around 180,000 clones, about 87% found once. Germline V lookup: CDR1 MGHDK, CDR2 SYGVNS. V dropped 0 bases and J dropped 6 bases, with 15 bases sitting between them. The CDR3 contains 15 residues. This clonotype was obtained from a woman aged 18-29 years in good health and CMV-seronegative. What was sequenced was PBMCs. The chain is built from TRBV25-1 and TRBJ2-7; tentatively, D is TRBD1 (6 bases). CDR3 coding DNA: TGTGCCAGCAGTGAATATATAGCAGGGGTCGCCGAGCAGTACTTC. Amino acids: CASSEYIAGVAEQYF.